This T cell receptor (beta chain) was profiled in a study of blood T cell repertoires in COVID-19. Study details: Collection of acute and convalescent COVID-19 samples took place in the United States, Italy and Spain. Sources were T cells, B-cell-depleted T cells, or PBMCs; the material itself was cDNA or gDNA.

A Seattle source enrolled patients during active infection and followed them longitudinally. Per the original data handling: Amplification from reference gene primers served as the basis for estimated nucleated cell counts. Repertoires were generated with immunoSEQ multiplex PCR, while TCRdb's copy carries only in-frame clones and drops some. V, J and clone size reflect that table, while D and trimming were determined from the DNA. The sample shows hundreds of thousands of clones, 85% to 90% of them seen only once. The source is a woman between 45 and 65 years old with COVID-19, enrolled during active disease. The sample taken for sequencing was peripheral blood.

CDR3 coding DNA: TGCGCCAGCTCCCTCGCCGGGACAGGCGTCCAAGAGACCCAGTACTTC. Its translation: CASSLAGTGVQETQYF. V usage is TRBV5-1 and J usage is TRBJ2-5; 8 positions match TRBD1. Unmatched junction bases numbered 12, after V lost 7 bases and J lost 1 base. The CDR3 runs 16 residues. CDR1 is SGHRS and CDR2 is YFSETQ in the germline V gene.